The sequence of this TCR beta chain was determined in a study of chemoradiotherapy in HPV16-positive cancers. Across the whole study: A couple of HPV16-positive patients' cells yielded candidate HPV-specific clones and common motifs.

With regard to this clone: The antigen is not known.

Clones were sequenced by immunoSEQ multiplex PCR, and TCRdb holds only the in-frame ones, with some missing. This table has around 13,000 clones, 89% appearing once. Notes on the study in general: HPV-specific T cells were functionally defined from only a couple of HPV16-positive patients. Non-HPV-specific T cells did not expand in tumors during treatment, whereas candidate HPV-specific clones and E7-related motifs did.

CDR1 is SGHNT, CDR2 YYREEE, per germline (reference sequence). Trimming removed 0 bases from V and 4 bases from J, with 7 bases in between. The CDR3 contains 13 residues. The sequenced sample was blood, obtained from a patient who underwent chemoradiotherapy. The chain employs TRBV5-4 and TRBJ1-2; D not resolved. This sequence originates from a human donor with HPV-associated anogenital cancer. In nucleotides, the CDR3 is TGTGCCAGCAGCTTGGGGACGGCCTATGGCTACACCTTC. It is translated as CASSLGTAYGYTF.